One and the same sample provided the 3 T cell receptor beta chains below, sequenced in a study of blood T cell repertoires in COVID-19. Assay used: immunoSEQ multiplex PCR; TCRdb lists only in-frame clones, some missing. The repertoire holds 300,000 or so clones, around four fifths seen once, with less than 4.5% in the top ten. Sequenced input: peripheral blood. The source of these receptors is a woman aged 45-60 years with active or convalescent COVID-19.

The V call is TRBV2, the J call TRBJ2-7, with a possible D match to TRBD2 (5 bases). V was pared by 6 bases and J by 0 bases, with 9 bases between. Germline V gene data show CDR1 as SNHLY and CDR2 as FYNNEI. The CDR3 is made up of 13 amino acids. The CDR3 loop is CASRSGSSYEQYF. DNA for the CDR3: TGTGCCAGCAGAAGTGGGAGCTCCTACGAGCAGTACTTC.

This chain uses TRBV10-2 with TRBJ2-1, with 9 nucleotides matching TRBD2. The CDR3 loop spans 14 amino acids. In germline, CDR1 is WSHSY, CDR2 SAAADI. With 3 bases clipped from V and 9 bases from J, the junction kept 6 bases outside the gene matches. CDR3 protein: CASSEWREGAEQFF. DNA for the CDR3: TGCGCCAGCAGTGAATGGCGGGAGGGCGCTGAGCAGTTCTTC.

V gene TRBV30 combines with J gene TRBJ1-1; D is undetermined. This CDR3 comprises 11 residues. Trimming removed 0 bases at V and 5 bases at J, with 4 bases between. CDR1 is GTSNPN, CDR2 SVGIG, per germline (reference sequence). In DNA form, the CDR3 reads TGTGCCTGGAGTGTACAGACTGAAGCTTTCTTT. The encoded protein is CAWSVQTEAFF.